This T cell receptor (beta chain) appears in the sequencing data of a study of T cell responses to AZD1222 COVID-19 vaccine. Study observations and caveats: Donors, mostly white British, included more females; clonal diversity was possibly underestimated.

With respect to this clone: Its antigen is undetermined.

From germline, CDR1 is MNHEY and CDR2 SMNVEV (reference sequence). Trimming took off 7 bases at V and 6 bases at J, with 16 bases between the two ends. The CDR3 sequence is 14 residues long. The data were produced by immunoSEQ multiplex PCR, yet TCRdb's version contains in-frame clones alone and is incomplete. Of roughly 150,000 clones listed, approximately 90% are singletons. The sequence came from an adult in good health. Sequencing used peripheral blood, obtained on day 0 of AZD1222 vaccination. This chain joins TRBV27 and TRBJ1-5; the D gene is possibly TRBD1 (5 bases). CDR3 residues: CASTLRRGGQPQHF. CDR3 DNA: TGTGCCAGCACCCTGCGTAGGGGCGGTCAGCCCCAGCATTTT.